The sequence of this T cell receptor (beta chain) was determined in a study of blood T cell repertoires in COVID-19. Whole-study context: Both acute and convalescent COVID-19 samples were obtained from the United States, Italy and Spain. From T cells, B-cell-depleted T cells, or PBMCs came the material, which was cDNA or gDNA.

In the authors' workflow: Reference gene primers were amplified, and this amplification served to estimate nucleated cell counts. Sequencing used immunoSEQ multiplex PCR; TCRdb keeps in-frame clones, though not all of them. The V and J calls and the clone size are those of that table, but D and trimming were determined from the DNA. Among about 140,000 clones, 88% were seen once, and the ten largest hold more than 9%. This clone was seen only once. The junction had 7 bases not matched to a gene; V was cut back by 6 bases and J by 0 bases. The CDR3 has 17 residues. CDR1 LNHDA and CDR2 SQIVND come from the germline V gene (reference sequence).

Material: peripheral blood. The chain uses TRBV19 and TRBJ2-4, with 11 bases lining up with TRBD1. This clonotype was obtained from a man aged 55-75 years with active or convalescent COVID-19. The CDR3 loop reads CASSPGTGGLAKNIQYF. DNA of the CDR3: TGTGCCAGTAGCCCCGGGACAGGGGGACTAGCCAAAAACATTCAGTACTTC. The whole variable domain, remainder taken from reference TRBV19 and TRBJ2-4, is DGGITQSPKYLFRKEGQNVTLSCEQNLNHDAMYWYRQDPGQGLRLIYYSQIVNDFQKGDIAEGYSVSREKKESFPLTVTSAQKNPTAFYLCASSPGTGGLAKNIQYFGAGTRLSVL.